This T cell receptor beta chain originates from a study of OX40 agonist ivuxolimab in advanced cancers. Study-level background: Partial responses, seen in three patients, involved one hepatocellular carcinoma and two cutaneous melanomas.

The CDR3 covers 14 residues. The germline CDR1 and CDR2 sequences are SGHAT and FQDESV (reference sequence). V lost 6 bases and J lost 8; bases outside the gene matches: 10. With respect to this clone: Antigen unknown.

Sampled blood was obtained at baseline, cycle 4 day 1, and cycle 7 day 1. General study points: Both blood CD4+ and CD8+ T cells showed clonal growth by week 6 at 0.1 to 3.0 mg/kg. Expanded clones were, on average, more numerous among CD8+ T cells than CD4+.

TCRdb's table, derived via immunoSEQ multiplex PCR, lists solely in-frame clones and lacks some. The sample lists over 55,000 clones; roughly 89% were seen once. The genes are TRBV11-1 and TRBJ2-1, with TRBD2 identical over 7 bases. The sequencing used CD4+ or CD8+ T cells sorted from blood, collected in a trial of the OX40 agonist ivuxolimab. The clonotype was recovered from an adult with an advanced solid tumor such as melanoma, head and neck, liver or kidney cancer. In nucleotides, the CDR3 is TGTGCCAGCAGTAGGGGCGGGAGCCGCTATGAGCAGTTCTTC. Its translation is CASSRGGSRYEQFF.